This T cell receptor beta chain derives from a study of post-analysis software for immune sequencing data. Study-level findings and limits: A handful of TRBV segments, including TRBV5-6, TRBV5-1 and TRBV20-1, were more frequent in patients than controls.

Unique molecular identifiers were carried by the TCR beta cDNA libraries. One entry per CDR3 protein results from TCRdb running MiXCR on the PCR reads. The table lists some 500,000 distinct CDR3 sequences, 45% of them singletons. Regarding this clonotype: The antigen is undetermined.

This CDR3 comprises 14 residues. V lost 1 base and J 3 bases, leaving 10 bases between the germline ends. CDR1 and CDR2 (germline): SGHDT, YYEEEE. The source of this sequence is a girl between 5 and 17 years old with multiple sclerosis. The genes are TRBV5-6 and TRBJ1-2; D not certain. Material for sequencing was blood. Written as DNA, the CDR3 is TGTGCCAGCAGCTTGAGGAGGGATGACTATGGCTACACCTTC. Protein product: CASSLRRDDYGYTF.